These 28 T cell receptor beta chains came from one sample sequenced in a study of long-term antiretroviral therapy in people with HIV (dated by TCRdb to between 2020 and 2023). The immunoSEQ hsTCRB v3.0 assay was used at survey level resolution for TRB variable region sequencing. The table was pulled from immuneACCESS by TCRdb, which kept in-frame rearrangements only. Such tables lose some clones; where checked, under half of the loss comes from unresolved V genes, and the rest has no known cause. This sample lists about 30,000 clones; 93% were detected once. The ten largest clones add up to roughly 6.7% of the sample. The sequenced sample was unsorted PBMCs, obtained around 6.5 years after starting antiretroviral therapy. The receptors stem from a woman aged 35 to 49 with HIV.

This clone came up once. The CDR3 DNA is TGTGCCAGCAGTTACTCGAGCGCTCCGGCTGGCTACACCTTC. It yields the protein CASSYSSAPAGYTF. The genes are TRBV6-5 and TRBJ1-2; no reliable D call. The CDR3 is made up of 14 amino acids. The ends were cut back, 0 bases at V and 7 bases at J, with 12 bases in the middle. CDR1 MNHEY and CDR2 SVGAGI come from the germline V gene.

This clone was observed a handful of times. This chain connects TRBV19 to TRBJ1-4; D remains ambiguous. There are 15 residues in the CDR3. V was shortened by 4 bases and J by 0 bases, with 9 bases between the two germline ends. Germline values: CDR1 LNHDA, CDR2 SQIVND (reference sequence). The CDR3 region is CASSRSAATNEKLFF. The CDR3 nucleotides read TGTGCCAGTAGTAGGTCAGCTGCAACTAATGAAAAACTGTTTTTT.

The chain couples TRBV30 to TRBJ1-3; D remains ambiguous. V lost 5 bases and J 3 bases, leaving 5 bases between the germline ends. The CDR3 has 11 residues. Germline values: CDR1 GTSNPN, CDR2 SVGIG (reference sequence). CDR3 protein: CAWDNGNTIYF. The CDR3 coding sequence is TGTGCCTGGGACAATGGAAACACCATATATTTT.

V gene TRBV19 combines with J gene TRBJ1-2, with 7 bases matching TRBD1. Germline CDR1 LNHDA, CDR2 SQIVND (reference sequence). V was pared by 7 bases and J by 8 bases, with 13 bases of the junction left unmatched. CDR3 length: 14 amino acids. The CDR3 loop is CASNPREGATGYTF. The CDR3 DNA reads as TGTGCCAGTAACCCTCGTGAGGGGGCGACAGGCTACACCTTC.

The CDR3 reads CASNPGGTGFHEQYF. The CDR3 coding sequence is TGTGCCAGCAACCCCGGGGGGACAGGGTTCCACGAGCAGTACTTC. The chain combines TRBV5-4 with TRBJ2-7, with 9 bases lining up with TRBD1. The germline V gene encodes CDR1 SGHNT and CDR2 YYREEE (reference sequence). The V segment lost 6 bases and the J segment 5 bases; nucleotides outside the gene matches: 12. The CDR3 spans 15 residues.

The V and J genes are TRBV5-1 and TRBJ1-6; the match to TRBD1 covers 8 bases. Germline V lookup: CDR1 SGHRS, CDR2 YFSETQ. This CDR3 comprises 16 residues. The ends lost 1 base at V and 5 bases at J; junction bases unmatched: 5. Written as DNA, the CDR3 is TGCGCCAGCAGCTTGAGGCCGACAGGGGATAATTCACCCCTCCACTTT. This sequence encodes CASSLRPTGDNSPLHF.

This chain connects TRBV6-6 to TRBJ2-3; TRBD1 matches at 9 bases. The CDR3 is 15 residues long. The V and J ends lost 7 bases and 3 bases, in that order; junction bases with no gene match: 8. Germline V lookup: CDR1 MNHNY, CDR2 SVGAGI (reference sequence). This chain's CDR3 is CASTEGTGRTDTQYF. The CDR3 DNA follows: TGTGCCAGCACTGAGGGGACAGGGAGGACAGATACGCAGTATTTT.

The chain carries TRBV7-9 and TRBJ2-7; 8 bases fit TRBD1. In germline, CDR1 is SEHNR, CDR2 FQNEAQ (reference sequence). The CDR3 length is 12 residues. Germline trimming cut 6 bases from V and 7 bases from J; bases unmatched to any gene: 5. CDR3 DNA: TGTGCCAGCAGTCACAGGGGGTATGAGCAGTACTTC. Translated: CASSHRGYEQYF. The complete variable domain, with remaining parts taken from reference TRBV7-9 and TRBJ2-7, reads DTGVSQNPRHKITKRGQNVTFRCDPISEHNRLYWYRQTLGQGPEFLTYFQNEAQLEKSRLLSDRFSAERPKGSFSTLEIQRTEQGDSAMYLCASSHRGYEQYFGPGTRLTVT.

For the CDR3, the DNA is TGCGCCAGCAGCTGGGGCACAGGGACCACCGGGGAGCTGTTTTTT. The encoded protein is CASSWGTGTTGELFF. The rearrangement joins TRBV5-1 to TRBJ2-2, with a possible D match to TRBD1 (6 bases). V lost 3 bases and J 4 bases, leaving 13 bases between the germline ends. The CDR3 is 15 amino acids. Germline CDR1 reads SGHRS; CDR2 reads YFSETQ.

This clone was recorded a few times. The chain employs TRBV19 and TRBJ2-2; TRBD1 aligns across 8 bases. Germline lookup yields CDR1 LNHDA and CDR2 SQIVND (reference sequence). The CDR3 extends over 17 amino acids. Germline trimming cut 2 bases from V and 3 bases from J; bases unmatched to any gene: 8. The CDR3 nucleotides are TGTGCCAGTAGTATATTGGGGCAGGGGGCCGACACCGGGGAGCTGTTTTTT. It is translated as CASSILGQGADTGELFF.

The V gene is TRBV7-8, the J gene TRBJ1-5; D might be TRBD1 (5 bases). Looked up from germline, CDR1 is SGHVS and CDR2 is FQNEAQ. V lost 1 base and J 0 bases, leaving 13 bases between the germline ends. The CDR3 length is 17 residues. CDR3 DNA sequence: TGTGCCAGCAGCTTAGTTCCGCTGGGGGTTAGCAATCAGCCCCAGCATTTT. This encodes CASSLVPLGVSNQPQHF.

The J gene is TRBJ2-2, the V gene TRBV19, with 7 bases lining up with TRBD1. The length of the CDR3 is 15 residues. Germline trimming cut 5 bases from V and 3 bases from J; bases unmatched to any gene: 6. The V gene's germline CDR1 is LNHDA and CDR2 SQIVND (reference sequence). This chain's CDR3 is CASSSLQGDTGELFF. CDR3 coding DNA: TGTGCCAGTAGTTCCCTCCAGGGGGACACCGGGGAGCTGTTTTTT.

This clone was observed a single time. The chain employs TRBV7-6 and TRBJ2-3; tentatively, D is TRBD2 (5 bases). The CDR3 extends over 13 amino acids. From germline, CDR1 is SGHVS and CDR2 FNYEAQ. The ends were cut back, 4 bases at V and 0 bases at J, with 5 bases in the middle. The CDR3 DNA sequence: TGTGCCAGCAGCTGGACTAGCACAGATACGCAGTATTTT. Its protein product is CASSWTSTDTQYF. The entire variable domain, with the rest obtained from reference TRBV7-6 and TRBJ2-3, is as follows: GAGVSQSPRYKVTKRGQDVALRCDPISGHVSLYWYRQALGQGPEFLTYFNYEAQQDKSGLPNDRFSAERPEGSISTLTIQRTEQRDSAMYRCASSWTSTDTQYFGPGTRLTVL.

This clone was recorded only once. The chain combines TRBV6-6 with TRBJ1-6, with D maybe TRBD1 (5 bases). Trimming left V 5 bases short and J 8 bases short, with 19 bases between. The CDR3 has 16 amino acids. Germline V gene lookup returns CDR1 MNHNY and CDR2 SVGAGI (reference sequence). Here the CDR3 reads CASSQQGLGTDSPLHF. For the CDR3, the DNA is TGTGCCAGCAGTCAACAAGGACTGGGGACGGATTCACCCCTCCACTTT.

This chain uses TRBV9 with TRBJ1-2; 10 nucleotides match TRBD1. The CDR3 covers 15 residues. The V gene's germline CDR1 is SGDLS and CDR2 YYNGEE. The V and J ends lost 3 bases and 6 bases, in that order; junction bases with no gene match: 8. This CDR3 reads CASSGLTGGFHGYTF. CDR3 DNA: TGTGCCAGCAGCGGTCTGACAGGGGGCTTTCATGGCTACACCTTC.

The rearrangement links TRBV7-9 to TRBJ2-3, with D perhaps matching TRBD1 (6 bases). The V gene lost 1 base and the J gene lost 1 base, with 9 bases spanning the gap. The CDR3 spans 15 residues. The germline V gene encodes CDR1 SEHNR and CDR2 FQNEAQ (reference sequence). CDR3 nucleotides: TGTGCCAGCAGCTTAGATGCAGGGGGCACAGATACGCAGTATTTT. Translation gives CASSLDAGGTDTQYF.

This clone was counted once. This chain uses TRBV9 with TRBJ1-2, with 8 nucleotides matching TRBD1. J lost 7 bases, V lost 4 bases, and 3 bases had no gene match. This CDR3 has 12 residues. Per the germline V gene, CDR1 is SGDLS and CDR2 is YYNGEE. CDR3 amino acids: CASSTDRAGYTF. The CDR3 DNA is TGTGCCAGCAGCACGGACAGGGCTGGCTACACCTTC.

The chain combines TRBV4-3 with TRBJ1-1; D gene unclear. CDR3 length equals 14 residues. V was cut by 5 bases and J by 0 bases, with 10 bases left in between. CDR1 LGHNA and CDR2 YSLEER come from the germline V gene. CDR3: CASSYAPMNTEAFF. The CDR3 region has the DNA TGCGCCAGCAGCTATGCACCCATGAACACTGAAGCTTTCTTT.

This chain connects TRBV6-6 to TRBJ1-2, with 10 bases lining up with TRBD1. Germline trimming cut 7 bases from V and 6 bases from J; bases unmatched to any gene: 5. The CDR3 sequence is 13 residues long. Per germline, CDR1 MNHNY and CDR2 SVGAGI (reference sequence). This CDR3 reads CASTPGQGHGYTF. In nucleotides, the CDR3 is TGTGCCAGCACCCCGGGACAGGGGCATGGCTACACCTTC.

This chain connects TRBV4-3 to TRBJ2-3; D gene ambiguous. The V gene lost 0 bases and the J gene lost 6 bases, with 13 bases spanning the gap. This CDR3 has 15 amino acids. Germline V gives CDR1 LGHNA, CDR2 YSLEER. CDR3 DNA: TGCGCCAGCAGCCAAGACGGTCTTGCGGCCGATACGCAGTATTTT. Translating it yields CASSQDGLAADTQYF.

V is TRBV30 and J is TRBJ2-7; TRBD1 aligns across 9 bases. Germline-derived CDR1 and CDR2 are GTSNPN and SVGIG (reference sequence). The CDR3 runs to 13 residues. J lost 7 bases, V lost 4 bases, and 8 bases had no gene match. The chain's CDR3 is CAWNPGQGGEQYF. The CDR3 region has the DNA TGTGCCTGGAACCCGGGACAGGGTGGTGAGCAGTACTTC.

CDR3 protein: CASMITSDRDNSPLHF. The CDR3 DNA sequence: TGTGCCAGTATGATTACCTCCGACAGGGATAATTCACCCCTCCACTTT. This rearrangement joins TRBV19 to TRBJ1-6, with 7 nucleotides matching TRBD1. CDR3 length: 16 residues. Unmatched junction bases numbered 11, after V lost 7 bases and J lost 5 bases. Per germline, CDR1 LNHDA and CDR2 SQIVND (reference sequence). Supplemented by reference TRBV19 and TRBJ1-6, the full variable domain reads DGGITQSPKYLFRKEGQNVTLSCEQNLNHDAMYWYRQDPGQGLRLIYYSQIVNDFQKGDIAEGYSVSREKKESFPLTVTSAQKNPTAFYLCASMITSDRDNSPLHFGNGTRLTVT.

This clone was detected only once. The V gene is TRBV9, the J gene TRBJ1-5; D gene uncertain. V was pared by 0 bases and J by 5 bases, with 12 bases between. There are 15 residues in the CDR3. Per germline, CDR1 SGDLS and CDR2 YYNGEE. CDR3 amino acids: CASSVGFRKDQPQHF. For the CDR3, the DNA is TGTGCCAGCAGCGTAGGCTTCCGCAAGGATCAGCCCCAGCATTTT.

V usage is TRBV12-5 and J usage is TRBJ1-3; the D is unclear. V lost 1 base and J lost 4, with 5 bases in between. Germline V gene lookup returns CDR1 LGHNT and CDR2 FRNRAP. The CDR3 has 13 residues. The CDR3 DNA is TGTGCTAGTGGTTTGGGTGGGGGAAACACCATATATTTT. This sequence encodes CASGLGGGNTIYF.

CDR3: CSAFQSAQHF. Written as DNA, the CDR3 is TGCAGTGCTTTCCAATCAGCCCAGCATTTT. The J gene is TRBJ1-5, the V gene TRBV20-1; no reliable D call. Germline lookup yields CDR1 DFQATT and CDR2 SNEGSKA (reference sequence). The CDR3 is 10 residues long. With 5 bases removed from V and 11 bases from J, the gap between germline ends came to 10 bases.

This chain joins TRBV11-3 and TRBJ2-1, with TRBD2 identical over 7 bases. Trimming cost V 4 bases and J 4 bases; bases outside gene matches: 7. This CDR3 spans 15 amino acids. Germline V lookup: CDR1 SGHNT, CDR2 YENEEA. Here the CDR3 DNA reads TGTGCCAGCAGCTCGATCGGGACTACTTACAATGAGCAGTTCTTC. Its protein is CASSSIGTTYNEQFF.

This clone was picked up one time. V usage is TRBV6-5 and J usage is TRBJ1-3; a possible D gene is TRBD1 (6 bases). The CDR3 contains 16 residues. From germline, CDR1 is MNHEY and CDR2 SVGAGI. V dropped 0 bases and J dropped 1 base, with 10 bases sitting between them. Here the CDR3 DNA reads TGTGCCAGCAGTTACTCGGGGGCAGGTTCTGGAAACACCATATATTTT. Protein: CASSYSGAGSGNTIYF.

V gene TRBV5-4 combines with J gene TRBJ1-2; 10 nucleotides agree with TRBD1. CDR1 is SGHNT and CDR2 is YYREEE in the germline V gene (reference sequence). The length of the CDR3 is 16 residues. The V gene end was trimmed by 0 bases and the J gene end by 4 bases; junction bases not matched to a gene: 6. As DNA, the CDR3 is TGTGCCAGCAGCTTGGGGGGGACAGGGGTTTCCTATGGCTACACCTTC. Translated, it gives CASSLGGTGVSYGYTF.